This TCR beta chain was profiled in a study of blood T cell repertoires in COVID-19. Methods used by the authors: Amplification of reference gene primers was used by the study to estimate nucleated cell counts. Profiling relied on immunoSEQ multiplex PCR, and the TCRdb table lists in-frame clones only, not all of them. Clonal size and the V and J genes are those of that table, whereas D and trimming came from the DNA. This sample has some 300,000 clones, with over 85% found just once. Trimming cost V 2 bases and J 8 bases; bases outside gene matches: 17. There are 18 residues in the CDR3. Germline V lookup: CDR1 SGHVS, CDR2 FNYEAQ. The study drew participants aged about 18 to 89 years from approximately 23 US areas.

Sequencing was done on a sample of PBMCs or T cells enriched from blood (not recorded which). The chain couples TRBV7-6 to TRBJ2-1, with TRBD2 identical over 8 bases. The sequence derives from a woman aged 25 to 39 who had recovered from COVID-19. CDR3 nucleotide sequence: TGTGCCAGCAGCTTATTGGTGCCATTAAGCGGGAGCCCCTATGAGCAGTTCTTC. Translated, it gives CASSLLVPLSGSPYEQFF. The full variable domain, in which reference TRBV7-6 and TRBJ2-1 provide the parts outside the CDR3, is GAGVSQSPRYKVTKRGQDVALRCDPISGHVSLYWYRQALGQGPEFLTYFNYEAQQDKSGLPNDRFSAERPEGSISTLTIQRTEQRDSAMYRCASSLLVPLSGSPYEQFFGPGTRLTVL.